What follows are 11 T cell receptor beta chains derived from one specimen sequenced in a study of ipilimumab plus nivolumab after autologous stem cell transplantation. Produced via immunoSEQ multiplex PCR; TCRdb's table is partial and in-frame only. The top ten clones hold less than 2.5% of a sample with 77,000 or so clones, over 80% of them seen once. The sequences come from PBMCs, collected in a trial of ipilimumab plus nivolumab as post-transplant consolidation. The receptors were sampled from a male donor with diffuse large B-cell lymphoma.

This chain joins TRBV2 and TRBJ2-3; D uncertain. This CDR3 contains 13 residues. The germline gives CDR1 SNHLY, CDR2 FYNNEI. The V end was cut by 7 bases, the J end by 1 base, with 9 bases between. The CDR3 is CASTLTGTDTQYF. The CDR3, as DNA: TGTGCCAGCACCCTGACTGGCACAGATACGCAGTATTTT.

The V and J genes are TRBV28 and TRBJ1-1; unclear D gene. The V gene lost 8 bases and the J gene lost 1 base, with 11 bases spanning the gap. Germline loops: CDR1 MDHEN, CDR2 SYDVKM. The CDR3 covers 13 residues. CDR3 coding DNA: TGTGCCAGCGGTCGACTAAGGAACACTGAAGCTTTCTTT. It is translated as CASGRLRNTEAFF.

The rearrangement uses TRBV5-1 and TRBJ1-6; perhaps TRBD1 as D (6 bases). The CDR3 is 14 amino acids. With 7 bases removed from V and 7 bases from J, the gap between germline ends came to 15 bases. Germline V gene sequence: CDR1 SGHRS, CDR2 YFSETQ. CDR3 DNA sequence: TGCGCCAGCCGAGATCAGGGGTTAAATTCACCCCTCCACTTT. Translated, it gives CASRDQGLNSPLHF. Combining the CDR3 with reference TRBV5-1 and TRBJ1-6 gives the whole variable domain KAGVTQTPRYLIKTRGQQVTLSCSPISGHRSVSWYQQTPGQGLQFLFEYFSETQRNKGNFPGRFSGRQFSNSRSEMNVSTLELGDSALYLCASRDQGLNSPLHFGNGTRLTVT.

This sequence joins TRBV7-2 and TRBJ2-7; no reliable D call. V was clipped by 1 base and J by 5 bases, with 9 bases between them. From germline, CDR1 is SGHTA and CDR2 FQGNSA. The CDR3 length is 13 residues. The CDR3 sequence is CASSLVYQDEQYF. The CDR3 coding sequence is TGTGCCAGCAGCTTAGTCTACCAGGACGAGCAGTACTTC.

This clone came up once. The chain employs TRBV5-4 and TRBJ2-7; the match to TRBD1 covers 8 bases. The CDR3 is made up of 13 amino acids. The V segment lost 2 bases and the J segment 5 bases; nucleotides outside the gene matches: 3. CDR1 is SGHNT, CDR2 YYREEE, per germline (reference sequence). The CDR3 sequence: CASSFHRGDEQYF. As DNA, the CDR3 is TGTGCCAGCAGCTTTCACAGGGGGGACGAGCAGTACTTC.

This CDR3 reads CASSSLNEQFF. DNA for the CDR3: TGTGCCAGCAGCTCCCTCAATGAGCAGTTCTTC. The V and J genes are TRBV7-9 and TRBJ2-1; D is unresolved. The CDR3 consists of 11 residues. Germline V gives CDR1 SEHNR, CDR2 FQNEAQ (reference sequence). V lost 4 bases to trimming and J lost 6 bases, with 4 bases between them.

The chain has TRBV2 and TRBJ2-3; 13 nucleotides match TRBD2. The CDR3 runs to 17 residues. V shed 3 bases, J shed 4 bases, and the junction held 7 bases outside the gene matches. CDR1 is SNHLY and CDR2 is FYNNEI in the germline V gene. The CDR3 DNA is TGTGCCAGCAGTGAGGAATACACTAGCGGGGGGGCAGATACGCAGTATTTT. This gives the protein CASSEEYTSGGADTQYF.

The gene calls are TRBV19 and TRBJ2-6; no definite D call. Germline CDR1 LNHDA, CDR2 SQIVND (reference sequence). The CDR3 has 14 residues. The V end lost 9 bases, the J end lost 4 bases, and 13 bases lay between the germline ends. The CDR3 DNA reads as TGTGCCAGCCAAGGATTGGCGGGGGCCAACGTCCTGACTTTC. It yields the protein CASQGLAGANVLTF.

This sequence joins TRBV13 and TRBJ2-1; 7 bases align to TRBD2. The CDR3 loop spans 14 amino acids. With 5 bases clipped from V and 6 bases from J, the junction kept 7 bases outside the gene matches. CDR1 and CDR2 (germline): PRHDT, FYEKMQ (reference sequence). The CDR3 loop is CASSVLAPTNEQFF. The CDR3 DNA reads as TGTGCCAGCAGCGTACTAGCGCCAACCAATGAGCAGTTCTTC.

The rearrangement joins TRBV5-1 to TRBJ2-7; maybe TRBD1 (6 bases). The CDR3 consists of 14 residues. The germline V and J ends were trimmed by 6 bases and 0 bases, with 13 bases remaining between them. The germline CDR1 and CDR2 sequences are SGHRS and YFSETQ. The CDR3 is CASTTGGSSYEQYF. In DNA, the CDR3 is TGCGCCAGCACCACTGGGGGCAGCTCCTACGAGCAGTACTTC. The entire variable domain, with the rest obtained from reference TRBV5-1 and TRBJ2-7, is as follows: KAGVTQTPRYLIKTRGQQVTLSCSPISGHRSVSWYQQTPGQGLQFLFEYFSETQRNKGNFPGRFSGRQFSNSRSEMNVSTLELGDSALYLCASTTGGSSYEQYFGPGTRLTVT.

The genes are TRBV9 and TRBJ2-5; D gene ambiguous. The length of the CDR3 is 12 residues. V was pared by 3 bases and J by 1 base, with 4 bases between. Germline assignment: CDR1 SGDLS and CDR2 YYNGEE. This CDR3 is CASSGPQETQYF. CDR3 DNA sequence: TGTGCCAGCAGCGGACCCCAAGAGACCCAGTACTTC.